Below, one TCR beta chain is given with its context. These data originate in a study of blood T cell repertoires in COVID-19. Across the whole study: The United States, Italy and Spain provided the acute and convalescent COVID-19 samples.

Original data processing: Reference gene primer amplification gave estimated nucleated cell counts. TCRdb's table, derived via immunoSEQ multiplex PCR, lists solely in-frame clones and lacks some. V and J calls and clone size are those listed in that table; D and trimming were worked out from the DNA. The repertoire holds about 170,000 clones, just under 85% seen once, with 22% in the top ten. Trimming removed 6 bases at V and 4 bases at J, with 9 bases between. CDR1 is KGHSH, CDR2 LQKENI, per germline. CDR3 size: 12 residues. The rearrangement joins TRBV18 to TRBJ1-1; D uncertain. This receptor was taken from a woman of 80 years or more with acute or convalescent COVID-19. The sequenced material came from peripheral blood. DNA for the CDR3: TGTGCCAGCTCCTCGCGGGGCACTGAAGCTTTCTTT. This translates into CASSSRGTEAFF.